This is a list of T cell receptor beta chains from one sample in a study of T-cell reconstitution after alpha-beta-depleted transplantation in children. TCRdb reanalysed the PCR reads using MiXCR and keeps one entry per CDR3 protein. The sample holds under 400,000 distinct CDR3 sequences, roughly 25% seen once. The material sequenced was PBMCs, mostly from graft donor cells, taken 180 days after TCRalphabeta/CD19-depleted stem cell transplant. Receptors were obtained from a male patient between 5 and 17 years old who had a stem cell transplant for acute lymphoblastic leukemia, so the T cells may come from the graft donor. Each CDR3 is given with its conserved first and last residue. Each record gives: J gene, clone size, D gene, V gene, CDR3 protein, CDR3 DNA. The D gene is left open where the match is weak. For some rows the clone size is stated as once, few or many, or as a class when expanded; others skip it.

J: TRBJ2-1; size: -; D: TRBD2; V: TRBV7-6; CDR3: CASRPAGLARYNEQFF; DNA: TGTGCCAGCAGGCCTGCGGGACTAGCGAGATACAATGAGCAGTTCTTC
J: TRBJ2-7; size: -; D: -; V: TRBV7-9; CDR3: CASSLVLGGSEQYF; DNA: TGTGCCAGCAGCTTAGTCCTTGGGGGTAGCGAGCAGTACTTC
J: TRBJ2-7; size: -; D: -; V: TRBV10-3; CDR3: CAISEGGGEQYF; DNA: TGTGCCATCAGTGAAGGGGGAGGAGAGCAGTACTTC
J: TRBJ1-2; size: -; D: -; V: TRBV20-1; CDR3: CSASKRGGDGYTF; DNA: TGCAGTGCTAGTAAACGGGGAGGCGATGGCTACACCTTC
J: TRBJ1-4; size: -; D: -; V: TRBV12-3/TRBV12-4; CDR3: CASSHRGSATNEKLFF; DNA: TGTGCCAGCAGCCATCGGGGATCCGCAACTAATGAAAAACTGTTTTTT
J: TRBJ1-1; size: -; D: -; V: TRBV20-1; CDR3: CSARDVKGLSTEAFF; DNA: TGCAGTGCTAGAGATGTAAAGGGGTTGTCCACTGAAGCTTTCTTT
J: TRBJ2-7; size: -; D: -; V: TRBV5-1; CDR3: CASSLNPGEQYF; DNA: TGCGCCAGCAGCTTGAATCCTGGCGAGCAGTACTTC
J: TRBJ2-1; size: -; D: -; V: TRBV7-7; CDR3: CASSLVPGSHNEQFF; DNA: TGTGCCAGCAGCTTAGTTCCCGGGAGCCACAATGAGCAGTTCTTC
J: TRBJ2-7; size: -; D: -; V: TRBV5-1; CDR3: CASSLGLFRSYEQYF; DNA: TGCGCCAGCAGCTTGGGGTTGTTTAGGTCCTACGAGCAGTACTTC
J: TRBJ2-1; size: few; D: TRBD2; V: TRBV20-1; CDR3: CSAPSTSGTNEQFF; DNA: TGCAGTGCTCCGAGTACTAGCGGGACCAATGAGCAGTTCTTC
J: TRBJ2-2; size: -; D: -; V: TRBV6-1; CDR3: CATVGAPRGGELFF; DNA: TGTGCCACCGTCGGGGCACCCCGGGGCGGGGAGCTGTTTTTT
J: TRBJ2-7; size: few; D: TRBD2; V: TRBV12-3/TRBV12-4; CDR3: CASSPGLAIYSYEQYF; DNA: TGTGCCAGCAGCCCCGGACTAGCCATTTATTCCTACGAGCAGTACTTC
J: TRBJ2-1; size: -; D: TRBD2; V: TRBV18; CDR3: CASSPPGASGKDNEQFF; DNA: TGTGCCAGCTCACCACCTGGTGCTAGCGGAAAAGACAATGAGCAGTTCTTC
J: TRBJ2-1; size: -; D: -; V: TRBV11-3; CDR3: CASSLGPSDNEQFF; DNA: TGTGCCAGCAGCTTAGGACCTAGCGACAATGAGCAGTTCTTC
J: TRBJ2-1; size: few; D: -; V: TRBV7-6; CDR3: CASSLGVGPAGAYNEQFF; DNA: TGTGCCAGCAGCTTAGGGGTTGGGCCCGCGGGTGCCTACAATGAGCAGTTCTTC
J: TRBJ1-5; size: -; D: -; V: TRBV6-5; CDR3: CASSSLSMSGNQPQHF; DNA: TGTGCCAGCAGTTCCCTAAGTATGTCGGGCAATCAGCCCCAGCATTTT
J: TRBJ1-3; size: few; D: -; V: TRBV12-3/TRBV12-4; CDR3: CASRQTGSSGNTIYF; DNA: TGTGCCAGCAGACAAACAGGGAGCTCTGGAAACACCATATATTTT
J: TRBJ2-5; size: few; D: TRBD1; V: TRBV5-1; CDR3: CASSMDRSRETQYF; DNA: TGCGCCAGCAGCATGGACAGGAGTAGGGAGACCCAGTACTTC